These T cell receptor beta chains were read from a single sample in a study of blood T cell repertoires in COVID-19. Sequenced by immunoSEQ multiplex PCR; TCRdb stores in-frame clones only, minus some. The sample carries some 670,000 clones, about 90% recorded once. What was sequenced was peripheral blood. The receptor set was obtained from a woman in her late teens or twenties with acute or convalescent COVID-19. Each CDR3 is given with its conserved first and last residue. D genes are given only for firm matches. Clone size is shown for a subset of rows, as once, few, many or a class of expanded clone.

TRBJ1-1 NA NA TRBV9 15 TGTGCCAGCAGCGGAGGGACACGGGGAGACACTGAAGCTTTCTTT CASSGGTRGDTEAFF
TRBJ2-3 NA NA TRBV7-3 13 TGTGCCAGCAGCTCGACAGTTCTGGATACGCAGTATTTT CASSSTVLDTQYF
TRBJ1-5 NA TRBD1 TRBV7-2 17 TGTGCCAGCAGCCTTATAGACAGGGGGATTTATCATCAGCCCCAGCATTTT CASSLIDRGIYHQPQHF
TRBJ1-4 once NA TRBV7-9 14 TGTGCCAGCAGCCGCGGAGATACAAATGAAAAACTGTTTTTT CASSRGDTNEKLFF
TRBJ2-2 NA NA TRBV3-1/TRBV3-2 16 TGTGCCAGCAGCCAGGTAGGGGAGGACAACACCGGGGAGCTGTTTTTT CASSQVGEDNTGELFF
TRBJ1-1 NA TRBD1 TRBV6-5 15 TGTGCCAGCACCTGGACAGGGCGGATGGACACTGAAGCTTTCTTT CASTWTGRMDTEAFF
TRBJ1-2 NA TRBD1 TRBV7-9 14 TGTGCCAGTACTAACTTCGACAGGGGCGGTGGCTACACCTTC CASTNFDRGGGYTF
TRBJ2-2 NA TRBD1 TRBV2 15 TGTGCCAGCAGTGAGGGGACAGGGGGTACCGGGGAGCTGTTTTTT CASSEGTGGTGELFF
TRBJ2-2 NA NA TRBV27 16 TGTGCCAGCAGTTTATTGGGTCCTGAGGACACCGGGGAGCTGTTTTTT CASSLLGPEDTGELFF
TRBJ1-1 NA TRBD1 TRBV9 15 TGTGCCAGCAGCGTAGGGGGACAGGGGTGGACTGAAGCTTTCTTT CASSVGGQGWTEAFF
TRBJ1-2 NA NA TRBV2 13 TGTGCCAGCAGTGAAGCGATTGTCGGTGGCTACACCTTC CASSEAIVGGYTF
TRBJ1-5 NA NA TRBV6-5 12 TGTGCCACTTCCAGGGGCTATCAGCCCCAGCATTTT CATSRGYQPQHF
TRBJ1-2 NA NA TRBV12-3/TRBV12-4 12 TGTGCCAGCAGTCTGCTGGAGAGTGGCTACACCTTC CASSLLESGYTF
TRBJ2-7 NA TRBD1 TRBV28 15 TGTGCCAGCAGTACCCCGGGACAGGGCGCATACGAGCAGTACTTC CASSTPGQGAYEQYF
TRBJ2-7 few NA TRBV6-1 11 TGTGCCAGCAGTGAAGCCGGCGAGCAGTACTTC CASSEAGEQYF
TRBJ1-1 NA NA TRBV4-3 15 TGCGCCAGCAGTTCAGAACGAAGACTGCTCGTACGAGCTTTCTTT CASSSERRLLVRAFF
TRBJ1-4 NA TRBD1 TRBV28 15 TGTGCCAGCAGTGCCCCGGGACAGGGGGGAGAAAAACTGTTTTTT CASSAPGQGGEKLFF
TRBJ1-1 NA TRBD1 TRBV2 13 TGTGCCAGCAGGGGGACAGGGGGTCGGGAAGCTTTCTTT CASRGTGGREAFF
TRBJ1-1 NA NA TRBV28 15 TGTGCCAGCAGTTTACCACAGGTTATGAACACTGAAGCTTTCTTT CASSLPQVMNTEAFF
TRBJ1-1 NA TRBD1 TRBV28 16 TGTGCCAGCAGTTTATTCTGGGACAGCTCCAAGTCTGAAGCTTTCTTT CASSLFWDSSKSEAFF
TRBJ2-7 NA TRBD2 TRBV7-9 15 TGTGCCAGCAGCTTAGGGGGGAGGGCTAGCGTCGAGCAGTACTTC CASSLGGRASVEQYF
TRBJ2-5 once NA TRBV3-1/TRBV3-2 17 TGTGCCAGCAGCCAATCGGGTAGTGTGCCTGGTGGGGAGACCCAGTACTTC CASSQSGSVPGGETQYF
TRBJ2-5 NA TRBD2 TRBV11-2 16 TGTGCCAGCAGGGGACTAGCGGGGGGGCCTCAAGAGACCCAGTACTTC CASRGLAGGPQETQYF
TRBJ2-7 NA NA TRBV15 13 TGTGCCACCAGCACCAGGCTATCCTACGAGCAGTACTTC CATSTRLSYEQYF
TRBJ1-2 once NA TRBV19 13 TGTGCCAGTAGTATTGCTACAGGCTATGGCTACACCTTC CASSIATGYGYTF
TRBJ2-1 NA TRBD2 TRBV7-9 12 TGTGCCAGCAGCTCGACTAGCGGGGGTGAGTTCTTC CASSSTSGGEFF